The table lists the clone carrying this TCR beta chain with a count of one. A sample-barcoded 5' primer and a J-beta primer mix were used in a second PCR of roughly 7 to 11 cycles. Via MiXCR, TCRdb re-called the 5' RACE reads, giving one row per CDR3 protein. The top ten clones hold about a fifth of a sample with roughly 500,000 distinct CDR3 sequences, 25% to 30% of them seen once. This specimen belongs to a study of blood T cells in healthy people across ages. Germline-derived CDR1 and CDR2 are DFQATT and SNEGSKA (reference sequence). V lost 2 bases to trimming and J lost 8 bases; unmatched junction nucleotides: 8. The CDR3 contains 16 residues. The people who gave samples were healthy Caucasians from Russia, aged 6 to 90. Each individual donor underwent a draw of 8.5 to 10 milliliters of peripheral blood.

The chain joins TRBV20-1 to TRBJ2-2, with 13 bases that match TRBD2. The TCR sequence derives from a woman aged 70-85 years in good health. The specimen was blood. The DNA of the CDR3 is TGCAGTGCTAGAAATCAGACTAGCGGGGGGTTGGGGGAGCTGTTTTTT. This codes for CSARNQTSGGLGELFF.